This T cell receptor beta chain emerged from a study of blood T cells in healthy people across ages. A second PCR of roughly 7 to 11 cycles used a sample-barcoded 5' primer and a J-beta primer mix. Each cDNA molecule carried a tag from a template-switch adaptor that contained 12 random nucleotides. MiXCR was run by TCRdb on the 5' RACE reads, yielding one entry per CDR3 protein. The sample shows over 700,000 distinct CDR3 sequences, around 25% of them seen only once. The CDR3 is 14 amino acids. Germline CDR1 and CDR2: SQVTM and ANQGSEA. This clonotype was seen repeatedly, ten times or more. The sample was also linked to a second study, of T cells of mothers and their children.

This sequence originates from a boy aged 10-17 years in good health. Sequencing was performed on blood. This chain uses TRBV29-1 with TRBJ2-7; D perhaps matches TRBD2 (5 bases). The J call is uncertain, as TRBJ2-1 better fits the DNA end. This CDR3 is CSVVRERVHNEQFF. The CDR3, as DNA: TGCAGCGTTGTCCGGGAAAGGGTGCACAATGAGCAGTTCTTC.